This T cell receptor (beta chain) derives from a study of T cell repertoires in cytomegalovirus infection. Overall study context: Signatures in public TCR beta sequences pointed to both CMV infection and matching HLA type.

On this clonotype itself: Its antigen is currently unknown.

Via MiXCR, TCRdb re-called the reads, giving one row per CDR3 protein. The top ten clones hold 11% to 15% of a sample with 250,000 to 300,000 distinct CDR3 sequences, about 23% of them seen once. Study-level points and caveats: The cumulative frequency of public TCR beta families identified carriers of CMV plus the relevant HLA.

Germline loops: CDR1 MDHEN, CDR2 SYDVKM. The CDR3 is made up of 16 amino acids. V dropped 7 bases and J dropped 7 bases, with 22 bases sitting between them. This clonotype was sampled from a human donor in good health (CMV status not recorded). Some clones in this sample may be carry-over from other donors' samples. Sequencing was performed on PBMCs. The chain employs TRBV28 and TRBJ1-4; perhaps TRBD1 as D (6 bases). CDR3 protein: CASNERGTTPAEKLFF. CDR3 bases: TGTGCCAGCAACGAAAGGGGGACCACGCCGGCTGAAAAACTGTTTTTT.